A single sample gave rise to the 9 T cell receptor beta chains below, sequenced in a study of T cell responses to AZD1222 COVID-19 vaccine. Sequencing used immunoSEQ multiplex PCR; TCRdb keeps in-frame clones, though not all of them. Of around 140,000 clones detected, 90% appear once; the ten largest clones hold 1.6%. Source: peripheral blood, taken 28 days after the second AZD1222 dose. The receptors derive from an adult who received the AZD1222 COVID-19 vaccine.

The chain joins TRBV7-2 to TRBJ1-5; D remains unclear. The V and J ends lost 2 bases and 1 base respectively, with 15 bases between them. The CDR3 covers 17 residues. Germline CDR1 is SGHTA and CDR2 is FQGNSA. The DNA for the CDR3 is TGTGCCAGCAGCTTATCAAACACCCGGGAGAGCAATCAGCCCCAGCATTTT. Translating gives CASSLSNTRESNQPQHF.

The gene calls are TRBV19 and TRBJ1-5, with D perhaps TRBD1 (6 bases). V shed 3 bases and J shed 4 bases, with 13 bases lying between them. Looked up from germline, CDR1 is LNHDA and CDR2 is SQIVND (reference sequence). The CDR3 is 15 amino acids. CDR3 protein: CASSIRTAVNQPQHF. The CDR3 nucleotides are TGTGCCAGTAGTATTAGGACAGCCGTAAATCAGCCCCAGCATTTT.

V gene TRBV27 combines with J gene TRBJ2-1, with D possibly called TRBD1 or TRBD2 (5 bases each). V was pared by 8 bases and J by 8 bases, with 28 bases between. CDR1 is MNHEY, CDR2 SMNVEV, per germline (reference sequence). This CDR3 comprises 17 residues. The CDR3 loop reads CASFQTRDGKGWDEQFF. DNA for the CDR3: TGTGCCAGCTTTCAGACCAGGGACGGGAAAGGGTGGGATGAGCAGTTCTTC.

This clone has a single count. The chain combines TRBV6-2 or TRBV6-3 with TRBJ1-5; 7 nucleotides agree with TRBD1. The V segment lost 5 bases and the J segment 5 bases; nucleotides outside the gene matches: 9. Per germline, CDR1 MNHEY and CDR2 SVGEGT. The CDR3 length is 15 residues. CDR3: CASSPDREGDQPQHF. Here the CDR3 DNA reads TGTGCCAGCAGTCCCGACAGGGAGGGCGATCAGCCCCAGCATTTT.

The V and J genes are TRBV7-3 and TRBJ2-2; 8 bases map to TRBD1. The CDR3 loop spans 14 amino acids. Looked up from germline, CDR1 is SGHTA and CDR2 is FQGTGA. V dropped 2 bases and J dropped 7; count of bases not matched to a gene: 3. The CDR3 DNA reads as TGTGCCAGCAGCTTACAGGGGGCTGGCGGGGAGCTGTTTTTT. This codes for CASSLQGAGGELFF.

V usage is TRBV19 and J usage is TRBJ1-4; maybe TRBD1 (5 bases). The CDR3 contains 14 residues. Per germline, CDR1 LNHDA and CDR2 SQIVND (reference sequence). The V end was cut by 7 bases, the J end by 5 bases, with 14 bases between. CDR3 sequence: CASNLGTRNEKLFF. The DNA of the CDR3 is TGTGCCAGTAATCTAGGGACGAGAAATGAAAAACTGTTTTTT. Using reference TRBV19 and TRBJ1-4 for the parts outside the CDR3, the full variable domain is DGGITQSPKYLFRKEGQNVTLSCEQNLNHDAMYWYRQDPGQGLRLIYYSQIVNDFQKGDIAEGYSVSREKKESFPLTVTSAQKNPTAFYLCASNLGTRNEKLFFGSGTQLSVL.

This chain joins TRBV7-9 and TRBJ2-1, with 9 bases identical to TRBD1. The CDR3 contains 12 residues. With V trimmed by 5 bases and J by 15 bases, 8 bases remained unmatched. The germline gives CDR1 SEHNR, CDR2 FQNEAQ (reference sequence). CDR3 nucleotide sequence: TGTGCCAGCAGCACGACAGGGGGAAAGGGGTTCTTC. Amino acids: CASSTTGGKGFF.

The J gene is TRBJ2-4, the V gene TRBV11-1; perhaps D is TRBD1 or TRBD2 (5 bases each). V lost 2 bases to trimming and J lost 7 bases, with 9 bases between them. The CDR3 totals 13 residues. CDR1 is SGHAT and CDR2 is FQDESV in the germline V gene (reference sequence). In nucleotides, the CDR3 is TGTGCCAGCAGCTTAATGGGGACGAACATTCAGTACTTC. This translates into CASSLMGTNIQYF.

V usage is TRBV28 and J usage is TRBJ1-1, with 8 nucleotides matching TRBD1. V lost 6 bases, J lost 1 base, and 4 bases stayed unmatched. The CDR3 has 14 residues. The germline gives CDR1 MDHEN, CDR2 SYDVKM. This CDR3 reads CASSQQGENTEAFF. CDR3 DNA: TGTGCCAGCAGCCAACAGGGGGAGAACACTGAAGCTTTCTTT.